Each of the 8 T cell receptor beta chains below was sequenced from the same sample in a study of Graves' ophthalmopathy and Graves' hyperthyroidism. TCR beta CDR3 regions were amplified from RNA transcripts. HTBI primers were used in a first-round RT-PCR, which preceded a second-round multiplex PCR. TCRdb reprocessed the multiplex PCR reads via MiXCR and lists one record per CDR3 protein. The sample lists approximately 460,000 distinct CDR3 sequences, around an eighth seen once, with approximately 9.8% in the top ten. Material for sequencing was blood. The receptor source for this set is a woman aged 25 to 45 with Graves' ophthalmopathy.

In nucleotides, the CDR3 is TGTGCCAGCAGTTACGCCGCCCCCGGGCACGAACGTCAAGAGACCCAGTACTTC. This gives the protein CASSYAAPGHERQETQYF. This chain uses TRBV6-5 with TRBJ2-5; no clear D. Looked up from germline, CDR1 is MNHEY and CDR2 is SVGAGI. V lost 2 bases and J lost 2, with 21 bases in between. The CDR3 contains 18 residues.

This clonotype was found many times. The V gene is TRBV30, the J gene TRBJ2-5, with 7 bases lining up with TRBD2. The CDR3 length is 15 residues. The ends lost 0 bases at V and 5 bases at J; junction bases unmatched: 9. Germline V gives CDR1 GTSNPN, CDR2 SVGIG (reference sequence). CDR3 sequence reads: CAWSVLAGVGETQYF. CDR3 nucleotides: TGTGCCTGGAGTGTGCTGGCGGGAGTGGGTGAGACCCAGTACTTC.

The sample holds many counts of this clonotype. This chain joins TRBV7-2 and TRBJ2-5; a weak D match, TRBD1 (7 bases). Germline V gene lookup returns CDR1 SGHTA and CDR2 FQGNSA. V was pared by 5 bases and J by 4 bases, with 20 bases between. The CDR3 spans 16 residues. As DNA, the CDR3 is TGTGCCAGCAGCCCACAGGGGTCGGGGGCGGCAGAGACCCAGTACTTC. Its protein is CASSPQGSGAAETQYF.

Ten or more counts support this clonotype. The chain carries TRBV7-6 and TRBJ2-5; a weak D match, TRBD2 (5 bases). The germline CDR1 and CDR2 sequences are SGHVS and FNYEAQ. The CDR3 length is 16 residues. The V gene lost 2 bases and the J gene lost 1 base, with 14 bases spanning the gap. The CDR3 reads CASSLTIDYLQETQYF. In nucleotides, the CDR3 is TGTGCCAGCAGCTTAACCATCGACTATCTCCAAGAGACCCAGTACTTC.

The J gene is TRBJ2-7, the V gene TRBV28; TRBD1 matches 11 bases. Germline V gene data show CDR1 as MDHEN and CDR2 as SYDVKM. The junction had 11 bases not matched to a gene; V was cut back by 0 bases and J by 7 bases. The CDR3 is made up of 17 amino acids. CDR3 coding DNA: TGTGCCAGCAGTTTATGGTCCGGATCCGGGACAGGGGGAGAGCAGTACTTC. Its translation is CASSLWSGSGTGGEQYF.

In this sample, this clonotype turned up many times. The rearrangement uses TRBV6-5 and TRBJ1-2; a weak D match, TRBD1 (6 bases). Per the germline V gene, CDR1 is MNHEY and CDR2 is SVGAGI. The CDR3 covers 14 residues. The V gene lost 5 bases and the J gene lost 5 bases, with 15 bases spanning the gap. CDR3: CASSNLDSFYGYTF. CDR3 DNA: TGTGCCAGCAGTAACCTGGACAGTTTTTATGGCTACACCTTC.

This clonotype was counted ten times or more. The chain is built from TRBV11-2 and TRBJ2-7, with D unresolved. Trimming cost V 5 bases and J 3 bases, with 14 bases left between them. This CDR3 is 14 amino acids long. Germline assignment: CDR1 SGHAT and CDR2 FQNNGV. The CDR3 nucleotides are TGTGCCAGCAGCCCGAGGCGGCAGTTCTACGAGCAGTACTTC. It yields the protein CASSPRRQFYEQYF.

This clonotype was seen repeatedly, ten times or more. The chain carries TRBV12-3 or TRBV12-4 and TRBJ1-1; D is undetermined. CDR3 length: 11 residues. With 7 bases removed from V and 7 bases from J, the gap between germline ends came to 10 bases. As DNA, the CDR3 is TGTGCCAGCACTTCAGAGCATGAAGCTTTCTTT. Translating it yields CASTSEHEAFF.